Presented here are 6 T cell receptor beta chains from one specimen sequenced in a study of follicular helper T cells after annual influenza vaccination (dated by TCRdb to 2015 to 2018). The library was made by the immunoSEQ multiplex PCR assay. The source is immuneACCESS, and TCRdb retained only in-frame sequences with V and J called. Part of the clones is not carried over; for the studies checked, unresolved V genes explain less than half of this, and the remainder is unexplained. This sample lists about 5,200 clones; roughly 89% were detected once. The top ten hold 1.4% to 1.5% of the sample. Reading the label with the study, this specimen's time point is: 2013-2014 season, 7 days after vaccination. Sequencing used CXCR5+ CD38- circulating T follicular helper cells from blood, obtained 7 days after influenza vaccination. The cell subset or site label on this specimen signifies: circulating Tfh, non-naive CD4+CXCR5+PD-1+ (ICOS+CD38+ or ICOS-CD38-). The source is an adult who received the influenza vaccine.

V and J are TRBV27 and TRBJ1-2, with 7 bases aligning to TRBD1. This CDR3 has 15 amino acids. Per germline, CDR1 MNHEY and CDR2 SMNVEV (reference sequence). Unmatched junction bases numbered 12, after V lost 3 bases and J lost 8 bases. The CDR3 region has the DNA TGTGCCAGCAGTTTCCGAGAACAGGGGCGAAGAGGCTACACCTTC. Its protein product is CASSFREQGRRGYTF.

The chain recombines TRBV6-5 with TRBJ1-5, with D uncertain. Germline-derived CDR1 and CDR2 are MNHEY and SVGAGI. This CDR3 comprises 13 residues. The V and J ends lost 7 bases and 6 bases respectively, with 13 bases between them. CDR3 sequence (DNA): TGTGCCAGCACCTCACGCCGGGGTCAGCCCCAGCATTTT. Its protein product is CASTSRRGQPQHF.

The chain has TRBV7-9 and TRBJ1-2; D unresolved. CDR3 length: 14 residues. The V gene's germline CDR1 is SEHNR and CDR2 FQNEAQ (reference sequence). The germline V and J ends were trimmed by 1 base and 2 bases, with 8 bases remaining between them. The CDR3 sequence: CASSLGSPNYGYTF. Here the CDR3 DNA reads TGTGCCAGCAGCTTAGGCAGTCCCAACTATGGCTACACCTTC.

The J gene is TRBJ2-1, the V gene TRBV4-2; 7 bases agree with TRBD2. Germline-derived CDR1 and CDR2 are LGHNA and YNFKEQ. This CDR3 region has 16 residues. J gave up 0 bases and V 2 bases, and 4 bases lay outside the gene matches. CDR3 coding DNA: TGTGCCAGCAGCCAACTAGCGGAAAGCTCCTACAATGAGCAGTTCTTC. Translated, it gives CASSQLAESSYNEQFF.

CDR3 bases: TGTGCCAGCAGCCAGGTTTCAACAGGCATCAGGGGCCGCGGAGAGACCCAGTACTTC. Protein product: CASSQVSTGIRGRGETQYF. The chain is built from TRBV4-2 and TRBJ2-5; a weak D match, TRBD1 (6 bases). Germline V gene sequence: CDR1 LGHNA, CDR2 YNFKEQ. The CDR3 loop spans 19 amino acids. V was trimmed by 3 bases and J by 4 bases, leaving 27 bases between them.

The sample holds one count of this clone. The chain links TRBV6-7 to TRBJ2-2; the match to TRBD2 covers 9 bases. TRBV6-7 is annotated as an ORF whose role is uncertain. The junction had 13 bases not matched to a gene; V was cut back by 6 bases and J by 5 bases. The CDR3 is 17 amino acids. The CDR3 loop is CASSSGVAGGPTGELFF. For the CDR3, the DNA is TGTGCCAGCAGCTCCGGGGTTGCGGGAGGGCCAACCGGGGAGCTGTTTTTT.